This T cell receptor beta chain is drawn from a study of T cells in Graves' hyperthyroidism and ophthalmopathy. This clonotype was counted ten times or more. What it binds is unknown. Overall study results and limits: Ophthalmopathy cases were set apart from stable hyperthyroidism by a 13 V-J model.

TCR beta CDR3 sequences were amplified from RNA transcripts. The HTBI primer set drove a first-round RT-PCR of the TCR CDR3. TCRdb used MiXCR to reprocess the multiplex PCR reads, holding one entry per CDR3 protein. The sample carries hundreds of thousands of distinct CDR3 sequences, about 14% recorded once. The sequenced material came from blood. The sequence came from a man younger than 35 with Graves' ophthalmopathy.

The CDR3, as DNA: TGCAGCGTTGGGTGGGGTGTCGAGCAGTACTTC. Protein sequence: CSVGWGVEQYF. The V call is TRBV29-1, the J call TRBJ2-7, with unresolved D. The CDR3 covers 11 residues. Trimming left V 4 bases short and J 6 bases short, with 10 bases between. Germline lookup yields CDR1 SQVTM and CDR2 ANQGSEA.